These 5 T cell receptor beta chains were all obtained from the same sample, sequenced in a study of CXCR3-negative and CXCR3-positive naive CD8 T cells. Each TRB cDNA library was prepared by 5' RACE (with UMI labels). TCRdb reprocessed the 5' RACE reads and keeps a single row for each CDR3 protein, giving no DNA. Found here are 5,000 to 6,500 distinct CDR3 sequences; the top ten clones hold roughly 2%. Material for sequencing was naive CXCR3- CD8+ T cells from blood. Subset given: CD45RO-CCR7+CD27+CD95- naive CD8+ T cells lacking CXCR3 (TNR3-). The receptors here all came from a human donor in good health. Some clones in this sample may be carry-over from other donors' samples.

The chain uses TRBV7-8 and TRBJ2-2; the D gene TCRdb calls, TRBD2, cannot be checked with no DNA. The CDR3 covers 16 residues. CDR1 is SGHVS, CDR2 FQNEAQ, per germline. CDR3 region: CASSLTEGGPTGELFF. The complete variable domain, with remaining parts taken from reference TRBV7-8 and TRBJ2-2, reads GAGVSQSPRYKVAKRGQDVALRCDPISGHVSLFWYQQALGQGPEFLTYFQNEAQLDKSGLPSDRFFAERPEGSVSTLKIQRTQQEDSAVYLCASSLTEGGPTGELFFGEGSRLTVL.

The rearrangement uses TRBV29-1 and TRBJ2-1; the TCRdb D gene call, TRBD1, has no DNA to confirm it. The germline gives CDR1 SQVTM, CDR2 ANQGSEA. The length of the CDR3 is 18 residues. The CDR3 here is CSVEATGGGWSSYNEQFF.

Its frequency marks this clonotype as medium-sized. V and J are TRBV7-3 and TRBJ2-3; TCRdb picks TRBD1, but there is no DNA to check that call. The CDR3 length is 14 residues. Germline CDR1 SGHTA, CDR2 FQGTGA. The CDR3 spells CASSERTVGDTQYF.

This clonotype registers medium-sized (0.01 to 0.1%) by frequency. The chain couples TRBV27 to TRBJ2-7; lacking DNA, the TRBD1 call made by TCRdb goes unchecked. This CDR3 has 13 residues. Germline V gene sequence: CDR1 MNHEY, CDR2 SMNVEV (reference sequence). CDR3: CASSNDRFYEQYF.

This clonotype shows up as medium-sized by frequency. The rearrangement joins TRBV7-9 to TRBJ2-7; absent DNA, TCRdb's TRBD1 call cannot be checked. The length of the CDR3 is 14 residues. The germline gives CDR1 SEHNR, CDR2 FQNEAQ (reference sequence). The CDR3 spells CASSWDRVPHEQYF. Combining the CDR3 with reference TRBV7-9 and TRBJ2-7 gives the whole variable domain DTGVSQNPRHKITKRGQNVTFRCDPISEHNRLYWYRQTLGQGPEFLTYFQNEAQLEKSRLLSDRFSAERPKGSFSTLEIQRTEQGDSAMYLCASSWDRVPHEQYFGPGTRLTVT.